Listed below are T cell receptor beta chains from one sample, sequenced in a study of OX40 agonist ivuxolimab in advanced cancers. Libraries were prepared by immunoSEQ multiplex PCR; TCRdb keeps only in-frame clonotypes and omits some of them. This repertoire shows over 40,000 clones, approximately 80% found once; its top ten account for 4.5% to 5.5%. Sample: CD4+ or CD8+ T cells sorted from blood, taken in a trial of the OX40 agonist ivuxolimab. These receptor sequences come from an adult with an advanced solid tumor such as melanoma, head and neck, liver or kidney cancer. Both conserved end residues are trimmed from each CDR3. The D gene is left open where the match is weak.

J gene: TRBJ2-2
D gene: -
V gene: TRBV2
CDR3 protein: ASSDRQNTGELF

J gene: TRBJ1-4
D gene: TRBD1
V gene: TRBV5-1
CDR3 protein: ASSLCSTGSPASTNEKLF

J gene: TRBJ2-3
D gene: TRBD2
V gene: TRBV5-1
CDR3 protein: ASSTGLAGVVLY

J gene: TRBJ2-2
D gene: TRBD2
V gene: TRBV7-3
CDR3 protein: ASSKGTSGNTGELF

J gene: TRBJ2-5
D gene: -
V gene: TRBV30
CDR3 protein: AWSSGGETQY

J gene: TRBJ1-1
D gene: -
V gene: TRBV5-1
CDR3 protein: ASSRAEGTMNTEAF

J gene: TRBJ2-7
D gene: TRBD2
V gene: TRBV5-4
CDR3 protein: ASTSGIRVYEQY

J gene: TRBJ2-7
D gene: TRBD1
V gene: TRBV6-1
CDR3 protein: ASRRDSSYEQY

J gene: TRBJ1-2
D gene: -
V gene: TRBV6-6
CDR3 protein: ASKKLDSNYGYT

J gene: TRBJ2-1
D gene: -
V gene: TRBV20-1
CDR3 protein: SVGPVDEQF

J gene: TRBJ2-5
D gene: TRBD2
V gene: TRBV10-3
CDR3 protein: AISDPGRGGEETQY

J gene: TRBJ2-3
D gene: -
V gene: TRBV19
CDR3 protein: ASSLRQTDTQY

J gene: TRBJ1-5
D gene: -
V gene: TRBV19
CDR3 protein: ASSWRGSITQH

J gene: TRBJ2-7
D gene: TRBD2
V gene: TRBV10-3
CDR3 protein: AIGRLAGGTYEQY

J gene: TRBJ1-1
D gene: -
V gene: TRBV5-1
CDR3 protein: ASSLDRADVEAF

J gene: TRBJ2-6
D gene: -
V gene: TRBV12-5
CDR3 protein: ASGTGANVLT

J gene: TRBJ2-4
D gene: TRBD1
V gene: TRBV18
CDR3 protein: ASSPGQGSKNIQY

J gene: TRBJ2-6
D gene: -
V gene: TRBV14
CDR3 protein: ASSPFSGANVLT

J gene: TRBJ2-3
D gene: -
V gene: TRBV6-4
CDR3 protein: ASSEGDGDTQY

J gene: TRBJ2-3
D gene: -
V gene: TRBV7-3
CDR3 protein: ASSLTGRGDTQY